This T cell receptor (beta chain) came from a study of shared clonotypes between healthy human individuals. Only CD45RO-negative cells positively selected for CCR7 counted as naive CD8 cells, so terminally differentiated effector memory CD45RA+ cells were excluded. The CDR3 loop spans 13 amino acids. Looked up from germline, CDR1 is MDHEN and CDR2 is SYDVKM. V gave up 3 bases and J gave up 7 bases, with 13 bases separating them. Libraries were prepared by immunoSEQ multiplex PCR; TCRdb keeps only in-frame clonotypes and omits some of them. There are hundreds of thousands of clones in the sample; roughly 95% occur only once, and 0.11% lies in the top ten.

The V and J genes are TRBV28 and TRBJ2-7; D is unclear. This clonotype was sampled from a woman aged 25 to 39 in good health. Sequencing used naive CD8+ T cells sorted from blood. The CDR3 region is CASSFRLVGEQYF. Here the CDR3 DNA reads TGTGCCAGCAGTTTCAGACTGGTGGGTGAGCAGTACTTC.